The rows below give T cell receptor beta chains drawn from one sample of a study of T cells in Graves' hyperthyroidism and ophthalmopathy. MiXCR, applied by TCRdb to the multiplex PCR reads, yields one record per CDR3 protein. The sample includes hundreds of thousands of distinct CDR3 sequences, 15% to 20% of them seen just once. The specimen sequenced was blood. These receptors all stem from a man aged 35-49 years with Graves' hyperthyroidism. Both conserved end residues are part of each CDR3. The D gene is left open where the match is weak. Expanded clones are given a class, and other clones once, few, many or no size at all.

abundance	j_gene	d_gene	v_gene	CDR3aa	CDR3nt
many	TRBJ1-1	TRBD1	TRBV24-1	CATSDPRTGAGGEAFF	TGTGCCACCAGTGATCCACGGACAGGGGCCGGGGGTGAAGCTTTCTTT
NA	TRBJ2-1	TRBD2	TRBV3-1	CASSKTSGGMWVSSYNEQFF	TGTGCCAGCAGTAAGACTAGCGGGGGAATGTGGGTCTCCTCCTACAATGAGCAGTTCTTC
few	TRBJ2-2	NA	TRBV3-1	CASSPTTGNTGELFF	TGTGCCAGCAGCCCCACGACGGGGAACACCGGGGAGCTGTTTTTT
many	TRBJ2-7	NA	TRBV28	CASSRRTVGSYEQYF	TGTGCCAGCAGTCGTCGGACGGTGGGCTCCTACGAGCAGTACTTC
few	TRBJ2-1	TRBD1	TRBV20-1	CSAKPRDSSSYNEQFF	TGCAGTGCTAAGCCAAGGGACAGTAGCTCCTACAATGAGCAGTTCTTC
few	TRBJ1-2	NA	TRBV6-1	CASSRGGTNYGYTF	TGTGCCAGCTCAAGGGGGGGGACTAACTATGGCTACACCTTC
many	TRBJ2-1	TRBD1	TRBV5-1	CASSQTGGGEQFF	TGCGCCAGCAGCCAGACAGGGGGAGGTGAGCAGTTCTTC
many	TRBJ2-7	TRBD1	TRBV28	CASRRQGPLSYEQYF	TGTGCCAGCAGGAGACAGGGGCCTCTCTCCTACGAGCAGTACTTC
NA	TRBJ2-3	TRBD1	TRBV6-1	CASSEASRGTGVTDTQYF	TGTGCCAGCAGTGAAGCTTCCCGGGGGACAGGGGTGACAGATACGCAGTATTTT
many	TRBJ1-1	TRBD1	TRBV19	CASRERGHPNTEAFF	TGTGCCAGTAGGGAAAGGGGGCATCCGAACACTGAAGCTTTCTTT
NA	TRBJ1-6	NA	TRBV7-9	CASSLVWRGSSYNSPLHF	TGTGCCAGCAGCTTAGTATGGAGGGGAAGCTCCTATAATTCACCCCTCCACTTT
many	TRBJ2-2	NA	TRBV7-8	CASPGTAPGELFF	TGTGCCAGTCCTGGGACGGCACCCGGGGAGCTGTTTTTT
few	TRBJ2-7	NA	TRBV12-3/TRBV12-4	CASSPTRANYEQYF	TGTGCCAGCAGTCCTACTAGGGCGAACTACGAGCAGTACTTC
NA	TRBJ1-5	TRBD1	TRBV15	CATSRDRGRNQPQHF	TGTGCCACCAGCAGAGACAGGGGGCGCAATCAGCCCCAGCATTTT
NA	TRBJ1-1	NA	TRBV18	CASSPNSGTFEAFF	TGTGCCAGCTCACCGAATTCTGGAACGTTTGAAGCTTTCTTT
many	TRBJ2-7	TRBD1	TRBV7-9	CASSTSPGQGGKEQYF	TGTGCCAGCAGCACCTCCCCGGGACAGGGTGGTAAGGAGCAGTACTTC
many	TRBJ2-1	NA	TRBV30	CARASSYNEQFF	TGTGCCAGGGCAAGCAGTTACAATGAGCAGTTCTTC
many	TRBJ1-4	NA	TRBV7-9	CASSLAGDEKLFF	TGTGCCAGCAGCTTAGCAGGGGATGAAAAACTGTTTTTT
few	TRBJ1-3	NA	TRBV6-1	CASGENTIYF	TGTGCCAGCGGGGAAAACACCATATATTTT
many	TRBJ2-5	TRBD1	TRBV19	CASRTDREETQYF	TGTGCCAGTAGAACTGACAGGGAAGAGACCCAGTACTTC
NA	TRBJ2-5	NA	TRBV29-1	CSVAATGPTPTQYF	TGCAGCGTTGCGGCGACAGGTCCAACTCCCACCCAGTACTTC
many	TRBJ1-3	NA	TRBV7-8	CASSLGLRDTIYF	TGTGCCAGCAGCTTAGGACTACGAGACACCATATATTTT
many	TRBJ2-1	NA	TRBV7-9	CASSLGLDEQFF	TGTGCCAGCAGCTTAGGCCTAGATGAGCAGTTCTTC
NA	TRBJ2-1	TRBD2	TRBV20-1	CSASRGGTNGQFF	TGCAGTGCTAGCCGGGGGGGGACCAATGGGCAGTTCTTC
NA	TRBJ2-7	TRBD2	TRBV7-3	CASSRLAGGPREQYF	TGTGCCAGCAGCCGACTAGCGGGGGGGCCTCGGGAGCAGTACTTC
NA	TRBJ2-5	TRBD2	TRBV4-2	CASSQDRLAGETQYF	TGTGCCAGCAGCCAAGATAGGCTAGCGGGGGAGACCCAGTACTTC
NA	TRBJ2-2	NA	TRBV6-1	CATRGTGELFF	TGTGCCACCCGGGGCACCGGGGAGCTGTTTTTT
NA	TRBJ2-7	NA	TRBV29-1	CSGSTGPQEQYF	TGCAGCGGTTCTACAGGGCCGCAGGAGCAGTACTTC
NA	TRBJ2-5	NA	TRBV12-5	CASGSRPRQKQETQYF	TGTGCTAGTGGCTCCCGGCCTAGACAGAAGCAAGAGACCCAGTACTTC
many	TRBJ1-6	NA	TRBV2	CASRVDMERNSPLHF	TGTGCCAGCAGAGTTGACATGGAACGCAATTCACCCCTCCACTTT
NA	TRBJ2-3	NA	TRBV10-3	CATSPKGTDTQYF	TGTGCCACCAGCCCCAAGGGCACAGATACGCAGTATTTT
NA	TRBJ1-1	TRBD1	TRBV9	CASSGTQGDTEAFF	TGTGCCAGCAGCGGGACACAGGGGGACACTGAAGCTTTCTTT
many	TRBJ1-1	NA	TRBV28	CATTPGGMNTEAFF	TGTGCCACCACCCCCGGGGGAATGAACACTGAAGCTTTCTTT
once	TRBJ1-6	NA	TRBV7-3	CASSLTPGFGSPLHF	TGTGCCAGCAGCTTAACGCCAGGCTTCGGCTCACCCCTCCACTTT
NA	TRBJ2-3	TRBD1	TRBV11-2	CASSLGTGRHTQYF	TGTGCCAGCAGCTTGGGGACAGGGCGACATACGCAGTATTTT
NA	TRBJ2-6	NA	TRBV12-3/TRBV12-4	CASSFPGANVLTF	TGTGCCAGCAGTTTCCCTGGGGCCAACGTCCTGACTTTC
many	TRBJ2-7	NA	TRBV20-1	CSASLQGGGYEQYF	TGCAGTGCTAGTCTTCAGGGGGGGGGATACGAGCAGTACTTC
few	TRBJ2-2	NA	TRBV9	CASSTGGVQGRTGELFF	TGTGCCAGCAGCACGGGCGGAGTACAGGGACGCACCGGGGAGCTGTTTTTT
many	TRBJ2-3	NA	TRBV3-1	CASSRGTNTDTQYF	TGTGCCAGCAGCCGAGGGACAAACACAGATACGCAGTATTTT
many	TRBJ2-7	TRBD2	TRBV7-2	CASSSTSGAHEQYF	TGTGCCAGCAGCTCGACTAGCGGGGCCCACGAGCAGTACTTC
NA	TRBJ2-7	TRBD2	TRBV3-1	CASSQERWGGYEQYF	TGTGCCAGCAGCCAAGAGAGGTGGGGGGGATACGAGCAGTACTTC
many	TRBJ2-7	NA	TRBV11-2	CASSFRLVSYEQYF	TGTGCCAGCAGCTTTCGCTTGGTATCCTACGAGCAGTACTTC